The 8 T cell receptor beta chains below were found in one sample sequenced in a study of T cell responses to AZD1222 COVID-19 vaccine. Profiling relied on immunoSEQ multiplex PCR, and the TCRdb table lists in-frame clones only, not all of them. The sample lists around 58,000 clones; about 86% were seen once. Sequencing was performed on peripheral blood, taken on day 0 of AZD1222 vaccination. These receptors all come from an adult in good health.

V gene TRBV5-6 combines with J gene TRBJ1-4; 7 positions agree with TRBD1. CDR1 is SGHDT and CDR2 is YYEEEE in the germline V gene. J gave up 7 bases and V 0 bases, and 9 bases lay outside the gene matches. The CDR3 covers 16 residues. The CDR3 DNA follows: TGTGCCAGCAGCTTGGACCCAGGGGGGGGATTTGAAAAACTGTTTTTT. This translates into CASSLDPGGGFEKLFF.

V gene TRBV30 combines with J gene TRBJ1-4; TRBD1 matches 7 bases. Germline CDR1 reads GTSNPN; CDR2 reads SVGIG (reference sequence). J gave up 8 bases and V 1 base, and 4 bases lay outside the gene matches. The CDR3 is 13 residues long. CDR3 loop: CAWSEVRGEKLFF. CDR3 coding DNA: TGTGCCTGGAGTGAGGTCAGGGGGGAAAAACTGTTTTTT.

The V and J genes are TRBV19 and TRBJ1-2, with D possibly TRBD1 on 5 matching bases. The CDR3 runs 12 residues. Trimming stripped 8 bases from V and 2 bases from J, with 9 bases between. Germline V CDR1 and CDR2: LNHDA, SQIVND (reference sequence). CDR3 amino acids: CASSGPNYGYTF. CDR3 DNA: TGTGCCAGTTCGGGACCGAACTATGGCTACACCTTC.

Here the CDR3 DNA reads TGTGCCAGCAGTTACTTCCCTAACCGGGACTCAAGGGTAGACGAGCAGTACTTC. It codes for CASSYFPNRDSRVDEQYF. The J gene is TRBJ2-7, the V gene TRBV6-2 or TRBV6-3; possibly TRBD2 for D (6 bases). CDR1 and CDR2 (germline): MNHEY, SVGEGT. The CDR3 has 18 residues. Trimming removed 1 base from V and 5 bases from J, with 24 bases in between.

The chain uses TRBV4-1 and TRBJ1-5, with unresolved D. This CDR3 region has 14 residues. V was shortened by 0 bases and J by 11 bases, with 14 bases between the two germline ends. The germline V gene has CDR1 MGHRA and CDR2 YSYEKL. The CDR3 here is CASSQDHGRESQHF. The DNA for the CDR3 is TGCGCCAGCAGCCAAGATCACGGGCGAGAGTCCCAGCATTTT.

The chain couples TRBV4-2 to TRBJ1-5, with D possibly matching TRBD1 (5 bases). Germline V lookup: CDR1 LGHNA, CDR2 YNFKEQ. V shed 0 bases and J shed 1 base, with 7 bases lying between them. The CDR3 consists of 15 residues. The CDR3 loop is CASSQDTGSNQPQHF. Written as DNA, the CDR3 is TGTGCCAGCAGCCAAGATACAGGAAGCAATCAGCCCCAGCATTTT.

V gene TRBV5-1 combines with J gene TRBJ2-7, with a possible D match to TRBD2 (5 bases). Germline V CDR1 and CDR2: SGHRS, YFSETQ. The germline V and J ends were trimmed by 0 bases and 3 bases, with 7 bases remaining between them. This CDR3 region has 13 residues. CDR3 coding DNA: TGCGCCAGCAGCTTGGAAGGACTCTACGAGCAGTACTTC. Translation: CASSLEGLYEQYF.

This clone was picked up a small number of times. The J gene is TRBJ2-7, the V gene TRBV9; possibly TRBD2 for D (6 bases). This CDR3 is 18 amino acids long. Between the trimmed V and J ends, which lost 4 bases and 0 bases, there was a span of 23 bases. CDR1 and CDR2 (germline): SGDLS, YYNGEE. CDR3 loop: CASSPGGPWAGSSYEQYF. The CDR3 nucleotides are TGTGCCAGCAGCCCAGGAGGGCCTTGGGCGGGGAGCTCCTACGAGCAGTACTTC. Full variable domain (missing parts from reference TRBV9 and TRBJ2-7): DSGVTQTPKHLITATGQRVTLRCSPRSGDLSVYWYQQSLDQGLQFLIQYYNGEERAKGNILERFSAQQFPDLHSELNLSSLELGDSALYFCASSPGGPWAGSSYEQYFGPGTRLTVT.